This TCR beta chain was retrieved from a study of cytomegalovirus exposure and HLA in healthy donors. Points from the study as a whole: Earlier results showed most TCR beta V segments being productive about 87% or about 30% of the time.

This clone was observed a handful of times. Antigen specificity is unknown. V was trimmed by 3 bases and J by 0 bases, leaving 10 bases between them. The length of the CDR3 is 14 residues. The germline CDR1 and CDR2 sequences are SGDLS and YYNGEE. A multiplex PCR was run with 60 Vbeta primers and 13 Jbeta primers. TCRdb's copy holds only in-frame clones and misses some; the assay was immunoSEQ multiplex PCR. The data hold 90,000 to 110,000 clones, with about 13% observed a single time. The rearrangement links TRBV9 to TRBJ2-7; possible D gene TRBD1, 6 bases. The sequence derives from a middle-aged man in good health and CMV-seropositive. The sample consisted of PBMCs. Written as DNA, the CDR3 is TGTGCCAGCAGCGCAGGGGTTAGCTCCTACGAGCAGTACTTC. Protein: CASSAGVSSYEQYF.